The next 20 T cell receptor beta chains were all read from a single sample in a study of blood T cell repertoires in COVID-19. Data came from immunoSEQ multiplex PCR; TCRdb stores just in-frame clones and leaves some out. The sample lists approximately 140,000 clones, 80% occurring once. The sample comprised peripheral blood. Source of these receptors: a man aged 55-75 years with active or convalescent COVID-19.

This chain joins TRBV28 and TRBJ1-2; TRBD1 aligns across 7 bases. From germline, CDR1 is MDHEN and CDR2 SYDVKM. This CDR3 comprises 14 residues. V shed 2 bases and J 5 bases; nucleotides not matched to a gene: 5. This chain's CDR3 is CASSLQGGRYGYTF. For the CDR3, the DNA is TGTGCCAGCAGTTTACAAGGGGGCCGGTATGGCTACACCTTC.

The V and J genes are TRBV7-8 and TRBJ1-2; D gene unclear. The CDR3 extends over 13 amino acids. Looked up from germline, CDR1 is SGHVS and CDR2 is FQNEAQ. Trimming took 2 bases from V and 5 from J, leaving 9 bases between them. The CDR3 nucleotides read TGTGCCAGCAGCTTATTGGCTGGTTATGGCTACACCTTC. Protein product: CASSLLAGYGYTF.

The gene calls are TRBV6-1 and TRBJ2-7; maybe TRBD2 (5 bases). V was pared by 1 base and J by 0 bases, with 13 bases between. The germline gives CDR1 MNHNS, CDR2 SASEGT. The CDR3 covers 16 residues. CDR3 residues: CASSEVRGLSSYEQYF. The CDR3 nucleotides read TGTGCCAGCAGTGAAGTCCGAGGGCTGAGCTCCTACGAGCAGTACTTC.

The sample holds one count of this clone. Written as DNA, the CDR3 is TGTGCCATCAGTCTGGGACTAGCGGGCACAGATACGCAGTATTTT. This encodes CAISLGLAGTDTQYF. V usage is TRBV10-3 and J usage is TRBJ2-3; 11 positions match TRBD2. V dropped 5 bases and J dropped 1; count of bases not matched to a gene: 2. CDR1 is ENHRY and CDR2 is SYGVKD in the germline V gene. The CDR3 covers 15 residues.

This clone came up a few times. Here the CDR3 reads CASSSGLPGTTEAFF. In DNA form, the CDR3 reads TGTGCCAGCTCCTCGGGACTTCCCGGGACCACTGAAGCTTTCTTT. The V call is TRBV18, the J call TRBJ1-1; TRBD1 is a possible D gene (5 bases). CDR3 size: 15 residues. CDR1 and CDR2 from the germline V gene are KGHSH and LQKENI. Trimming removed 6 bases from V and 4 bases from J, with 18 bases in between.

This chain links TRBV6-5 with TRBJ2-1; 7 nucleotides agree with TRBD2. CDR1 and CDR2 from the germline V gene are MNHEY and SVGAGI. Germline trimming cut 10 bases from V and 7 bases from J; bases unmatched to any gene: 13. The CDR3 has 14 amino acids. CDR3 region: CAISVRGGVNEQFF. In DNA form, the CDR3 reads TGTGCCATCTCGGTTCGCGGGGGAGTAAATGAGCAGTTCTTC.

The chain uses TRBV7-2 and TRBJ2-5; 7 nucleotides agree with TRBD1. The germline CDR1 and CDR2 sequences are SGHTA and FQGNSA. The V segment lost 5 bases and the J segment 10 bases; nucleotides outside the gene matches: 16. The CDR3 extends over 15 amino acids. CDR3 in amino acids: CASSHPGTDIEGQYF. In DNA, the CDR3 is TGTGCCAGCAGCCATCCCGGGACAGATATCGAAGGCCAGTACTTC.

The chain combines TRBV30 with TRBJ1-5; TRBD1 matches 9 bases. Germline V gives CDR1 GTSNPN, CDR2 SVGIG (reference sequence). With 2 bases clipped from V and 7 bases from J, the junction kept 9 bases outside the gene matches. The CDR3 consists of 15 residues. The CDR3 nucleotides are TGTGCCTGGAGTCTATCGGACAGGGGATACCAGCCCCAGCATTTT. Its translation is CAWSLSDRGYQPQHF.

CDR3 nucleotide sequence: TGTGCCAGCAGTTACTCGACAGTTAATAATTCACCCCTCCACTTT. Its protein product is CASSYSTVNNSPLHF. The gene calls are TRBV6-5 and TRBJ1-6; D possibly corresponds to TRBD1 (5 bases). The V gene lost 0 bases and the J gene lost 5 bases, with 8 bases spanning the gap. The CDR3 runs to 15 residues. Germline V gene lookup returns CDR1 MNHEY and CDR2 SVGAGI.

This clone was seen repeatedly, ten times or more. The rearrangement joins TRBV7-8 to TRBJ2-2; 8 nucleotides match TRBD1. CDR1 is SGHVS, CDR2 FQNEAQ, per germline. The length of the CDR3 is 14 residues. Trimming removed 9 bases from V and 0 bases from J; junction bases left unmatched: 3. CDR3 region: CASRTGTNTGELFF. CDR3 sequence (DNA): TGTGCCAGTCGGACAGGGACGAACACCGGGGAGCTGTTTTTT.

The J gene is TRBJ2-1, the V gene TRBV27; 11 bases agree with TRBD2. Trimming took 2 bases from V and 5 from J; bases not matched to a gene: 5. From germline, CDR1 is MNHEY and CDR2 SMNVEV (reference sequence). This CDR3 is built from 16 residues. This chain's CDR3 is CASSLRGTSGNNEQFF. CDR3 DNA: TGTGCCAGCAGTTTACGAGGGACTAGCGGAAACAATGAGCAGTTCTTC.

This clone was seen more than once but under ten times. CDR3: CASRTASTYEQYF. The CDR3 coding sequence is TGTGCCAGCAGGACAGCTAGTACCTACGAGCAGTACTTC. The V call is TRBV28, the J call TRBJ2-7; weak D call: TRBD1 (5 bases). The germline V and J ends were trimmed by 6 bases and 2 bases, with 11 bases remaining between them. The CDR3 contains 13 residues. Germline V CDR1 and CDR2: MDHEN, SYDVKM.

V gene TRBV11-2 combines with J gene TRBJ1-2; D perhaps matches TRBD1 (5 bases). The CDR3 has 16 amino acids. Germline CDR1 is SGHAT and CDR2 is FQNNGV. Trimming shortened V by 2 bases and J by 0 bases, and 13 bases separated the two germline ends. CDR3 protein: CASSLRRGRANYGYTF. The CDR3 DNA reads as TGTGCCAGCAGCTTACGTAGGGGAAGGGCTAACTATGGCTACACCTTC.

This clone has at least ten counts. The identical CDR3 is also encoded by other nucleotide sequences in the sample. CDR3 DNA: TGTGCCAGCAGCGTGAGCGGTTCACCCTACAATGAGCAGTTCTTC. This codes for CASSVSGSPYNEQFF. The chain carries TRBV9 and TRBJ2-1, with a possible D match to TRBD2 (5 bases). V lost 2 bases, J lost 2 bases, and 11 bases lay in between. The CDR3 is made up of 15 amino acids. CDR1 is SGDLS and CDR2 is YYNGEE in the germline V gene.

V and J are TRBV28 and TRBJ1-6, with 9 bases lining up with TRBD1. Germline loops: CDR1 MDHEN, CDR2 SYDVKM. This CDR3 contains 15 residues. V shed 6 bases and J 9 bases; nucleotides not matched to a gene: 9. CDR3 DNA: TGTGCCAGCAGCCCTCTGACAGGGGGTACTTCACCCCTCCACTTT. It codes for CASSPLTGGTSPLHF.

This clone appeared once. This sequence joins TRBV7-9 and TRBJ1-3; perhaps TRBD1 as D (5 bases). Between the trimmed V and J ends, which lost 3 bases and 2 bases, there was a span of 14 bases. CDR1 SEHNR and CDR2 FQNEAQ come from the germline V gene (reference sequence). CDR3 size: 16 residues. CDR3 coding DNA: TGTGCCAGCAGCTTCAGGGCAGGCGTCCCTGGAAACACCATATATTTT. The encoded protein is CASSFRAGVPGNTIYF.

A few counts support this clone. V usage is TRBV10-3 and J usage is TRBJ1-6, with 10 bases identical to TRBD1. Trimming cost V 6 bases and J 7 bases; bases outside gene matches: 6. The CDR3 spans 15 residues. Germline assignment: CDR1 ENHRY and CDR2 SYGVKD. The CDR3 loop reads CAISKGTGENSPLHF. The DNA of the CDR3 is TGTGCCATCAGCAAAGGGACAGGGGAAAATTCACCCCTCCACTTT.

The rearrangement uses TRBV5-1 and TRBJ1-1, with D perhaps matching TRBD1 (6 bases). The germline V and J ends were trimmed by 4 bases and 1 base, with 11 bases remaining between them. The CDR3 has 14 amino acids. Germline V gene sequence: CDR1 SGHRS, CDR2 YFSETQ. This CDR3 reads CASSRDRTNTEAFF. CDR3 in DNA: TGCGCCAGCAGCCGCGACAGGACGAACACTGAAGCTTTCTTT.

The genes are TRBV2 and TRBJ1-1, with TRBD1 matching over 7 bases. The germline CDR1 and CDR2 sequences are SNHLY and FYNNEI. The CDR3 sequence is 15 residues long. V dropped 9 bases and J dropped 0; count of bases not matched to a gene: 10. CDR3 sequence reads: CASGRSGGVNTEAFF. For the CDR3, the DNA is TGTGCCAGTGGCCGGTCAGGGGGAGTGAACACTGAAGCTTTCTTT.

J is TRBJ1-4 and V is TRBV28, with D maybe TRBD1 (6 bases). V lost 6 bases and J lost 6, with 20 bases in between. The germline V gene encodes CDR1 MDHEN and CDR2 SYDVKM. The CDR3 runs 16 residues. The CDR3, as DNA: TGTGCCAGCAGCCTGACGGACAGTTTTGGGGATGAAAAACTGTTTTTT. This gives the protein CASSLTDSFGDEKLFF.